One and the same sample provided the 5 T cell receptor beta chains below, sequenced in a study of T-cell reconstitution after alpha-beta-depleted transplantation in children. Preparing the TCRbeta library involved the use of unique molecular identifiers. TCRdb itself ran the PCR reads through MiXCR, one entry per CDR3 protein. In the table there are around 580,000 distinct CDR3 sequences, approximately 22% of which are singletons. The sample was PBMCs, mostly from graft donor cells, taken 360 days after TCRalphabeta/CD19-depleted stem cell transplant. These receptors were collected from a boy under two years old who had a stem cell transplant for acute myeloid leukemia, so the T cells may come from the graft donor.

This clonotype was detected ten times or more. The chain links TRBV20-1 to TRBJ1-2; D is unclear. Germline lookup yields CDR1 DFQATT and CDR2 SNEGSKA (reference sequence). The CDR3 runs to 13 residues. The V end lost 3 bases, the J end lost 4 bases, and 12 bases lay between the germline ends. This CDR3 reads CSAREAASYGYTF. In DNA, the CDR3 is TGCAGTGCTAGGGAAGCGGCTAGCTATGGCTACACCTTC.

The rearrangement links TRBV20-1 to TRBJ1-2; D gene uncertain. The germline V and J ends were trimmed by 0 bases and 2 bases, with 10 bases remaining between them. The CDR3 is made up of 14 amino acids. The germline CDR1 and CDR2 sequences are DFQATT and SNEGSKA (reference sequence). CDR3 amino acids: CSARDRIRNYGYTF. The CDR3 nucleotides read TGCAGTGCTAGAGACAGAATAAGGAACTATGGCTACACCTTC.

This clonotype was counted ten times or more. The chain has TRBV7-6 and TRBJ1-1, with D uncertain. V was trimmed by 5 bases and J by 1 base, leaving 14 bases between them. The CDR3 has 15 residues. The germline CDR1 and CDR2 sequences are SGHVS and FNYEAQ. The CDR3 protein is CASSPLDPGNTEAFF. CDR3 DNA sequence: TGTGCCAGCAGCCCCTTGGATCCCGGGAACACTGAAGCTTTCTTT.

The table lists this clonotype with a few counts. The rearrangement joins TRBV20-1 to TRBJ2-7, with TRBD2 as a possible D gene (6 bases). CDR3 size: 13 residues. V was cut by 6 bases and J by 0 bases, with 12 bases left in between. Germline V gene data show CDR1 as DFQATT and CDR2 as SNEGSKA (reference sequence). As DNA, the CDR3 is TGCAGTGCCGCCCGGGGGAACTCCTACGAGCAGTACGTC. The encoded protein is CSAARGNSYEQYV.

This clonotype was seen ten or more times. In DNA, the CDR3 is TGTGCCAGCAGCCCACCGGGACTAGGGGAGACCCAGTACTTC. This encodes CASSPPGLGETQYF. V gene TRBV7-2 combines with J gene TRBJ2-5; 8 bases line up with TRBD2. This CDR3 region has 14 residues. After removal of 5 bases from V and 5 bases from J, the junction contained 7 bases not matched to a gene. CDR1 and CDR2 (germline): SGHTA, FQGNSA.